This TCR beta chain was recorded in a study of regulatory T cells in long-lasting Graves disease. General study findings and limits: Thyroid tissue went unstudied; only peripheral blood was examined.

A few counts support this clonotype. The antigen is not known. Germline V lookup: CDR1 SNHLY, CDR2 FYNNEI. Trimming at V came to 6 bases and at J to 0 bases, leaving 1 base not matched to a gene. This CDR3 is 15 amino acids long. For TCR beta, libraries came from iRepertoire HTBI primers and Arm-PCR of CDR3 regions. TCRdb independently ran MiXCR on the multiplex PCR reads; one entry per CDR3 protein. The profile shows about 430,000 distinct CDR3 sequences, roughly a fifth of them singletons. Sample time point: persistent/refractory GD, antithyroid drugs over 5 years with positive TRAb. Researchers made the TCR library from RNA that was extracted from PBMCs.

The V call is TRBV2, the J call TRBJ2-3; 12 bases fit TRBD2. Sequenced here: peripheral blood mononuclear cells (PBMCs), sampled when the disease was refractory, from a patient treated with antithyroid drugs. The receptor comes from a female donor with Graves disease. The CDR3 region has the DNA TGTGCCAGCAGAGGACTAGCGGGGAGCACAGATACGCAGTATTTT. Amino acid sequence: CASRGLAGSTDTQYF.